This entry lists 20 T cell receptor beta chains sequenced from one sample in a study of blood T cell repertoires in COVID-19. Profiling relied on immunoSEQ multiplex PCR, and the TCRdb table lists in-frame clones only, not all of them. The data show 540,000 or so clones, with around nine tenths seen just once and about 8% held by the top ten. The sample was peripheral blood. The receptor source for this set is a woman aged 45 to 65 with COVID-19, enrolled during active disease.

The rearrangement joins TRBV6-5 to TRBJ2-3, with 8 bases lining up with TRBD2. The CDR3 has 15 residues. Germline CDR1 and CDR2: MNHEY and SVGAGI. Trimming removed 8 bases from V and 2 bases from J; junction bases left unmatched: 9. The CDR3 region is CASPAQRGLTDTQYF. The CDR3 DNA follows: TGTGCCAGCCCCGCACAGCGGGGGCTCACAGATACGCAGTATTTT.

In this sample, this clone turned up once. V is TRBV6-5 and J is TRBJ1-5; no reliable D call. V was trimmed by 7 bases and J by 6 bases, leaving 13 bases between them. The germline V gene has CDR1 MNHEY and CDR2 SVGAGI. This CDR3 region has 13 residues. CDR3 amino acids: CASTRPVGQPQHF. The CDR3, as DNA: TGTGCCAGCACGAGGCCGGTGGGTCAGCCCCAGCATTTT.

CDR3 sequence (DNA): TGTGCCAGCCGAGATAGCTATGGCTACACCTTC. Protein: CASRDSYGYTF. V usage is TRBV9 and J usage is TRBJ1-2; no reliable D call. This CDR3 spans 11 amino acids. Germline values: CDR1 SGDLS, CDR2 YYNGEE. Trimming shortened V by 7 bases and J by 4 bases, and 8 bases separated the two germline ends.

The chain links TRBV10-1 to TRBJ1-1; D is perhaps TRBD1 (6 bases). Germline V gene data show CDR1 as WNHNN and CDR2 as SYGVQD (reference sequence). The CDR3 spans 13 residues. Trimming left V 4 bases short and J 5 bases short, with 11 bases between. CDR3 in DNA: TGCGCCAGCAGTGGAAACAGGGAGACTGAAGCTTTCTTT. The encoded protein is CASSGNRETEAFF.

This clone was seen a single time. The chain couples TRBV7-9 to TRBJ2-5, with D hard to call. Trimming cost V 3 bases and J 6 bases, with 11 bases left between them. Germline CDR1 SEHNR, CDR2 FQNEAQ (reference sequence). The CDR3 totals 13 residues. CDR3 sequence (DNA): TGTGCCAGCAGCTTTGGCTTTCAGAAGACCCAGTACTTC. Residues: CASSFGFQKTQYF. The variable domain in full, with the rest retrieved from reference TRBV7-9 and TRBJ2-5, is DTGVSQNPRHKITKRGQNVTFRCDPISEHNRLYWYRQTLGQGPEFLTYFQNEAQLEKSRLLSDRFSAERPKGSFSTLEIQRTEQGDSAMYLCASSFGFQKTQYFGPGTRLLVL.

A remark on this clone: The same CDR3 also results from other DNA sequences found in this sample. The chain has TRBV24-1 and TRBJ1-2, with 8 bases lining up with TRBD1. V lost 4 bases, J lost 2 bases, and 5 bases stayed unmatched. The CDR3 loop spans 15 amino acids. Germline values: CDR1 KGHDR, CDR2 SFDVKD. CDR3 protein: CATSDPGQGNYGYTF. CDR3 DNA sequence: TGTGCCACCAGTGACCCCGGACAGGGAAACTATGGCTACACCTTC.

This rearrangement joins TRBV27 to TRBJ1-6, with D perhaps matching TRBD1 (6 bases). CDR1 is MNHEY and CDR2 is SMNVEV in the germline V gene (reference sequence). This CDR3 spans 15 amino acids. The V and J ends lost 8 bases and 6 bases respectively, with 17 bases between them. CDR3 residues: CASSEARGLNSPLHF. CDR3 in DNA: TGTGCCAGCTCAGAGGCGCGGGGGCTTAATTCACCCCTCCACTTT.

This clone was recorded a few times. The V call is TRBV19, the J call TRBJ2-2, with TRBD1 identical over 7 bases. Trimming took 9 bases from V and 0 from J; bases not matched to a gene: 4. Germline assignment: CDR1 LNHDA and CDR2 SQIVND (reference sequence). The CDR3 contains 14 residues. The CDR3 coding sequence is TGTGCCAGCCGACAGGGAGCGAACACCGGGGAGCTGTTTTTT. It encodes CASRQGANTGELFF.

V and J are TRBV7-2 and TRBJ1-6; tentative D call: TRBD1 (5 bases). Trimming pared 4 bases from V and 12 bases from J, leaving 19 bases between. This CDR3 is 15 amino acids long. In germline, CDR1 is SGHTA, CDR2 FQGNSA. The CDR3 DNA follows: TGTGCCAGCAGCTCCGGGGACTTCTACTCGGGACCCCTCCACTTT. Its protein is CASSSGDFYSGPLHF.

CDR3 region: CASSYSGLSPVERSYNSPLHF. The CDR3 DNA sequence: TGTGCCAGCAGTTACTCGGGTCTGTCTCCCGTGGAGAGGTCCTATAATTCACCCCTCCACTTT. The chain has TRBV6-2 or TRBV6-3 and TRBJ1-6; D not resolved. CDR1 is MNHEY and CDR2 is SVGEGT in the germline V gene. The germline V and J ends were trimmed by 0 bases and 1 base, with 22 bases remaining between them. This CDR3 is built from 21 residues.

This rearrangement joins TRBV9 to TRBJ2-1, with D unclear. V dropped 0 bases and J dropped 10 bases, with 14 bases sitting between them. Germline CDR1 and CDR2: SGDLS and YYNGEE. CDR3 size: 14 residues. The CDR3 here is CASSVDATSLEQFF. DNA for the CDR3: TGTGCCAGCAGCGTAGACGCAACTTCTCTAGAGCAGTTCTTC.

The chain recombines TRBV24-1 with TRBJ2-2; 9 bases are a match to TRBD1. CDR3 length: 18 residues. J gave up 7 bases and V 4 bases, and 15 bases lay outside the gene matches. The V gene's germline CDR1 is KGHDR and CDR2 SFDVKD. This CDR3 reads CATSEPGQGRSAGGELFF. The CDR3 DNA is TGTGCCACCAGTGAGCCCGGACAGGGGAGATCTGCTGGCGGGGAGCTGTTTTTT.

This sequence joins TRBV5-6 and TRBJ1-2; a possible D gene is TRBD1 (6 bases). Germline-derived CDR1 and CDR2 are SGHDT and YYEEEE. Trimming shortened V by 1 base and J by 5 bases, and 6 bases separated the two germline ends. The CDR3 consists of 12 residues. The CDR3 reads CASSLTGYGYTF. In DNA, the CDR3 is TGTGCCAGCAGCTTGACAGGGTATGGCTACACCTTC. Full variable domain (remainder filled in from reference TRBV5-6 and TRBJ1-2): DAGVTQSPTHLIKTRGQQVTLRCSPKSGHDTVSWYQQALGQGPQFIFQYYEEEERQRGNFPDRFSGHQFPNYSSELNVNALLLGDSALYLCASSLTGYGYTFGSGTRLTVV.

The chain links TRBV10-2 to TRBJ1-3, with 11 bases matching TRBD1. This CDR3 is built from 13 residues. J lost 7 bases, V lost 9 bases, and 5 bases had no gene match. Per germline, CDR1 WSHSY and CDR2 SAAADI. The CDR3: CASARDRGNTIYF. The CDR3 nucleotides read TGCGCCAGTGCCCGGGACAGGGGGAACACCATATATTTT.

This clone was seen only once. The J gene is TRBJ1-1, the V gene TRBV6-5, with TRBD1 identical over 9 bases. The CDR3 covers 15 residues. Germline V gene lookup returns CDR1 MNHEY and CDR2 SVGAGI. Unmatched junction bases numbered 11, after V lost 7 bases and J lost 5 bases. CDR3 DNA: TGTGCCAGCACTATACAGGGGGCGTGGGAGACTGAAGCTTTCTTT. It translates to CASTIQGAWETEAFF.

This clone has only a few counts. The chain combines TRBV9 with TRBJ1-6; 7 bases match TRBD1. CDR1 and CDR2 (germline): SGDLS, YYNGEE. J gave up 9 bases and V 4 bases, and 10 bases lay outside the gene matches. The CDR3 spans 15 residues. CDR3 in amino acids: CASSPREGGGSPLHF. The CDR3 region has the DNA TGTGCCAGCAGCCCCCGGGAAGGGGGCGGTTCACCCCTCCACTTT.

The J gene is TRBJ2-3, the V gene TRBV19, with 8 bases aligning to TRBD2. Trimming cost V 6 bases and J 1 base; bases outside gene matches: 6. CDR1 is LNHDA, CDR2 SQIVND, per germline (reference sequence). The CDR3 sequence is 15 residues long. The CDR3 DNA reads TGTGCCAGTAGCCCGGGGGGGTTCCGCACAGATACGCAGTATTTT. This gives the protein CASSPGGFRTDTQYF.

The chain couples TRBV18 to TRBJ2-7; the D gene is possibly TRBD2 (7 bases). CDR1 KGHSH and CDR2 LQKENI come from the germline V gene. V was clipped by 1 base and J by 2 bases, with 18 bases between them. The CDR3 extends over 17 amino acids. This CDR3 is CASSPRTLMGGPYEQYF. The CDR3 DNA is TGTGCCAGCTCACCACGAACGTTGATGGGGGGGCCCTACGAGCAGTACTTC.

The genes are TRBV5-1 and TRBJ2-1, with a tentative D call TRBD2 (6 bases). The CDR3 is made up of 13 amino acids. Germline V lookup: CDR1 SGHRS, CDR2 YFSETQ. The V and J ends lost 4 bases and 11 bases respectively, with 16 bases between them. Here the CDR3 DNA reads TGCGCCAGCAGCCCGGGGGAGTTAACACAGCAGTTCTTC. It translates to CASSPGELTQQFF.

The chain has TRBV6-5 and TRBJ2-1; D is possibly TRBD1 (5 bases). CDR1 and CDR2 from the germline V gene are MNHEY and SVGAGI. The CDR3 spans 15 residues. Trimming pared 0 bases from V and 8 bases from J, leaving 14 bases between. CDR3 sequence reads: CASSYSSSGSDEQFF. The CDR3 DNA sequence: TGTGCCAGCAGTTACTCTTCCTCAGGGTCGGATGAGCAGTTCTTC.